This is a list of T cell receptor beta chains from one sample in a study of shared T cell receptors in the human thymus. Produced via immunoSEQ multiplex PCR; TCRdb's table is partial and in-frame only. The sample has 450,000 to 650,000 clones; around three quarters are singletons. This sample also belongs to another study, concerning human thymus T cells.

Specimen: thymocytes. These receptors originate from a boy in the first two years of life with a congenital heart defect. The CDR3 runs from the conserved cysteine through the conserved F or W. The order of the fields is V gene, clone size, J gene, D gene, CDR3 DNA, CDR3 protein. D genes are given only for firm matches. Size values are once, few and many counts, or a class for expanded clones, and some rows have none.

TRBV7-9	few	TRBJ2-7	NA	TGTGCCAGCAGCTCTAGGACCTACGAGCAGTACTTC	CASSSRTYEQYF
TRBV2	NA	TRBJ1-5	NA	TGTGCCAGCAGTGAAGGTGGGCAAGAACATCAGCCCCAGCATTTT	CASSEGGQEHQPQHF
TRBV6-5	NA	TRBJ2-5	NA	TGTGCCAGCAGCCCGGCCCCTCGCAGGGAGACCCAGTACTTC	CASSPAPRRETQYF
TRBV28	NA	TRBJ2-7	NA	TGTGCCAGCAGTTTCCCAGGGAAGTCCTACGAGCAGTACTTC	CASSFPGKSYEQYF
TRBV9	once	TRBJ2-3	TRBD2	TGTGCCAGCAGCCCCCGGACTAGCGGGAGATTGTACGGCACAGATACGCAGTATTTT	CASSPRTSGRLYGTDTQYF
TRBV21-1	NA	TRBJ2-1	NA	TGTGCCAGCAGCCCTCGGACAGGGGAGAGCAATGAGCAGTTCTTC	CASSPRTGESNEQFF
TRBV5-1	NA	TRBJ1-1	NA	TGCGCCAGCAGCCTTGGTTTGGGCATGAACACTGAAGCTTTCTTT	CASSLGLGMNTEAFF
TRBV15	NA	TRBJ2-7	TRBD1	TGTGCCACCAGCAGAGAAGGCAGGGGGCCCACCTACGAGCAGTACTTC	CATSREGRGPTYEQYF
TRBV30	NA	TRBJ1-3	NA	TGTGCCTGGAGCGCATGGGCAGGGGTAGGGTCGCCTGGAAACACCATATATTTT	CAWSAWAGVGSPGNTIYF
TRBV6-5	NA	TRBJ2-7	NA	TGTGCCAGCAGTCATCGCAGACTTGGTTCCTACGAGCAGTACTTC	CASSHRRLGSYEQYF
TRBV27	few	TRBJ2-2	TRBD2	TGTGCCAGCAGTGTAGCGGGAGGGGGAGGGGCCGGGGAGCTGTTTTTT	CASSVAGGGGAGELFF
TRBV4-3	few	TRBJ2-1	NA	TGCGCCAGCAGCCAAGGGGGGCGTGAGGGGCGCCGGCAGTTCTTC	CASSQGGREGRRQFF
TRBV14	NA	TRBJ2-5	TRBD2	TGTGCCAGCAGCCTAACTAGCGGGAGAGGGGAGACCCAGTACTTC	CASSLTSGRGETQYF
TRBV10-2	NA	TRBJ2-7	NA	TGCGCCAGCAGCCCCGACGGGACATCCTACGAGCAGTACTTC	CASSPDGTSYEQYF
TRBV9	once	TRBJ2-1	TRBD2	TGTGCCAGCAGCGTAGGGGAGGGCCGTGTCAATGAGCAGTTCTTC	CASSVGEGRVNEQFF
TRBV11-3	once	TRBJ2-7	NA	TGTGCCAGCAGCTTAGTCACCAGGGGCGCCCCGCAGTACTTC	CASSLVTRGAPQYF
TRBV5-4	NA	TRBJ1-1	NA	TGTGCCAGCAGCTTGGCCAGTTGGTGGGAAACGGAGGAGTTT	CASSLASWWETEEF
TRBV11-3	NA	TRBJ1-3	NA	TGTGCCAGCAGCTTAGGCACGGGAGCTGCAGGAAACACCATATATTTT	CASSLGTGAAGNTIYF
TRBV6-5	NA	TRBJ2-3	NA	TGTGCCAGCAGTTACAGCTATCCCACAGATACGCAGTATTTT	CASSYSYPTDTQYF
TRBV6-5	NA	TRBJ1-2	TRBD1	TGTGCCAGCAGTTACACCGACAGGGCTGGCTACACCTTC	CASSYTDRAGYTF
TRBV19	few	TRBJ2-6	TRBD1	TGTGCCAGTAGTATGGGGACAGGGGCCTCTGGGGCCAACGTCCTGACTTTC	CASSMGTGASGANVLTF
TRBV11-2	NA	TRBJ2-3	NA	TGTGCCAGCCCTCTAGAGGACGGTGGGAGGCCCAATACGCAGTATTTT	CASPLEDGGRPNTQYF
TRBV7-9	NA	TRBJ1-1	NA	TGTGCCAGCAGCCAGGTTGGGGGGACTGAAGCTTTCTTT	CASSQVGGTEAFF
TRBV10-1	NA	TRBJ2-2	NA	TGCGCCAGCAGTGACCCCTCTAGAGTCGGGGAGCTGTTTTTT	CASSDPSRVGELFF
TRBV5-1	NA	TRBJ1-3	TRBD1	TGCGCCAGCAGCTTGGGGGACAGGGGCGACACCATATATTTT	CASSLGDRGDTIYF
TRBV5-5	few	TRBJ2-7	NA	TGTGCCAGCAGCTTGGGGCTTCCCTCTTACGAGCAGTACTTC	CASSLGLPSYEQYF
TRBV7-2	NA	TRBJ1-3	NA	TGTGCCAGCAGCTCAACAGCCGCTGGAAACACCATATATTTT	CASSSTAAGNTIYF
TRBV11-2	NA	TRBJ2-3	NA	TGTGCCAGCAGCTCGAGCCCAGATACGCAGTATTTT	CASSSSPDTQYF
TRBV11-3	NA	TRBJ1-1	TRBD1	TGTGCCAGCAGCTCCACTCGACAGGGAAGTAAGAACACTGAAGCTTTCTTT	CASSSTRQGSKNTEAFF
TRBV25-1	NA	TRBJ2-4	TRBD2	TGTGCCAGCAGTGAAGGTTTTCTAGTAGCGGGATCACAAAACATTCAGTACTTC	CASSEGFLVAGSQNIQYF
TRBV30	NA	TRBJ2-4	TRBD2	TGTGCCTGGAGTGTAAGGTGGGGGGGACGGTTAGCCAAAAACATTCAGTACTTC	CAWSVRWGGRLAKNIQYF
TRBV4-1	NA	TRBJ2-7	NA	TGCCCCAGCAGCCAAGTAAACAGGCCCGCCTACGAGCAGTACTTC	CPSSQVNRPAYEQYF
TRBV29-1	once	TRBJ2-7	TRBD2	TGCAGCTCGGATGGGGGGGTCTCCACCCCCTACGAGCAGTACTTC	CSSDGGVSTPYEQYF
TRBV14	NA	TRBJ2-7	NA	TGTGCCAGCAGCCAAGCGACCACAGGAGCCTACGAGCAGTACTTC	CASSQATTGAYEQYF
TRBV5-4	NA	TRBJ2-1	TRBD2	TGTGCCAGCAGCCGTGGTGCGCAGCTAGCGGGAGTCCAGACGTACAATGAGCAGTTCTTC	CASSRGAQLAGVQTYNEQFF
TRBV21-1	NA	TRBJ2-1	NA	TGTGCCAGCAGCAAACCTTTTACAGGGGTAAGCTCCTACAATGAGCAGTTCTTC	CASSKPFTGVSSYNEQFF
TRBV27	once	TRBJ2-6	NA	TGTGCCAGCAGTAACAGGGCATTTGGGGCCAACGTCCTGACTTTC	CASSNRAFGANVLTF
TRBV7-6	NA	TRBJ2-7	TRBD1	TGTGCCAGCAGCCCACTACCGGGACAGATGAGCGAGCAGTACTTC	CASSPLPGQMSEQYF
TRBV27	NA	TRBJ2-7	NA	TGTGCCAGCAGTTTGCTTGCCTCCGGAGCCTACGAGCAGTACTTC	CASSLLASGAYEQYF
TRBV14	few	TRBJ1-4	NA	TGTGCCAGCAGCCAAGGTCCCGCAGGGTCGACTAATGAAAAACTGTTTTTT	CASSQGPAGSTNEKLFF
TRBV5-5	NA	TRBJ2-1	NA	TGTGCCAGCAGCGATAGCGGTCTACCCTACAATGAGCAGTTCTTC	CASSDSGLPYNEQFF
TRBV27	NA	TRBJ2-1	TRBD2	TGTGCCAGCAGTTTATCGCGGAGCGGGAGGTCCAATGAGCAGTTCTTC	CASSLSRSGRSNEQFF
TRBV18	NA	TRBJ1-2	NA	TGTGCCAGCTCACCACCAGAGGGCCCGGAAGGCTATGGCTACACCTTC	CASSPPEGPEGYGYTF
TRBV4-3	NA	TRBJ1-1	NA	TGCGCCAGCAGCCAACCTGGGACTGGGAACACTGAAGCTTTCTTT	CASSQPGTGNTEAFF
TRBV28	NA	TRBJ1-1	NA	TGTGCCAGCACCCAAAGGGCAGGGGCGAACATGAACACTGAAGCTTTCTTT	CASTQRAGANMNTEAFF
TRBV6-5	NA	TRBJ1-1	TRBD1	TGTGCCAGCAGTTGGGACAGGGCTTACACTGAAGCTTTCTTT	CASSWDRAYTEAFF
TRBV5-4	NA	TRBJ1-1	TRBD1	TGTGCCAGCAGCTTGGCCGGGGGACAGGGTAAGCTGACTGAAGCTTTCTTT	CASSLAGGQGKLTEAFF
TRBV7-8	NA	TRBJ2-5	NA	TGTGCCAGCAGCTCCAGGGAGACCCAGTACTTC	CASSSRETQYF
TRBV2	NA	TRBJ2-7	TRBD2	TGTGCCAGCGGGGGGGGACCTCCCCTCGAGCAGTACTTC	CASGGGPPLEQYF
TRBV19	NA	TRBJ2-1	NA	TGTGCCATTTACGTCCATAAGAGCTCCTACAATGAGCAGTTCTTC	CAIYVHKSSYNEQFF
TRBV14	NA	TRBJ2-1	NA	TGTGCCAGCAGCCAAGAGCGGGAAGGGAAAGACTACAATGAGCAGTTCTTC	CASSQEREGKDYNEQFF
TRBV27	NA	TRBJ1-4	NA	TGTGCCAGCAGTCCGTCTTGCGGTGAAAAACTGTTTTTT	CASSPSCGEKLFF
TRBV29-1	NA	TRBJ1-2	TRBD1	TGCAGCGTTGAACAACAGGGGGCCTTTAACTATGGCTACACCTTC	CSVEQQGAFNYGYTF
TRBV4-3	NA	TRBJ2-7	NA	TGCGCCAGCAGCCAAGCCACCCTGAGGGGACTTTCCTACGAGCAGTACTTC	CASSQATLRGLSYEQYF
TRBV6-5	NA	TRBJ2-7	NA	TGTGCCAGCAGCCTAGGGCAGGGGAAGTACGAGCAGTACTTC	CASSLGQGKYEQYF
TRBV30	NA	TRBJ2-1	TRBD2	TGTGCCTGGAGCTCCGGGACTAGCGGGGAGAATGAGCAGTTCTTC	CAWSSGTSGENEQFF
TRBV4-1	few	TRBJ2-7	NA	TGCGCCAGCAGCCAAGATGTGGGCCTCTCCTACGAGCAGTACTTC	CASSQDVGLSYEQYF
TRBV4-3	few	TRBJ2-7	NA	TGCGCCAGCAGCCAAGGGGCAGTGGCCCCTCGCGAGCAGTACTTC	CASSQGAVAPREQYF
TRBV27	NA	TRBJ2-1	TRBD2	TGTGCCAGCAGTTTAGAAAAGGGCCCACTAGCGGGAGGTTATGAGCAGTTCTTC	CASSLEKGPLAGGYEQFF